The 23 T cell receptor beta chains below come from one sample, sequenced in a study of spatial heterogeneity in lung cancer. TCRdb re-analysed the 5' RACE reads in MiXCR, keeping a single row per CDR3 protein. Among over 45,000 distinct CDR3 sequences listed, roughly 5.2% were seen once. Time point of the sample: sample taken at primary tumor resection. The sequences come from PBMCs, collected at surgery. These receptors were obtained from a male donor with early-stage non-small cell lung cancer.

This clonotype was seen repeatedly, ten times or more. The rearrangement links TRBV2 to TRBJ2-5; TRBD2 aligns across 9 bases. This CDR3 has 16 residues. Germline V CDR1 and CDR2: SNHLY, FYNNEI. Germline trimming cut 1 base from V and 4 bases from J; bases unmatched to any gene: 7. The CDR3 sequence: CASSEGLAGSGETQYF. In DNA, the CDR3 is TGTGCCAGCAGTGAAGGGCTAGCGGGGAGTGGAGAGACCCAGTACTTC.

This clonotype was detected a few times. This sequence joins TRBV12-3 or TRBV12-4 and TRBJ2-3; 9 bases map to TRBD2. CDR3 length: 15 amino acids. Germline trimming cut 3 bases from V and 1 base from J; bases unmatched to any gene: 2. In nucleotides, the CDR3 is TGTGCCAGCAGTTTCGAGCGGGAGGGCACAGATACGCAGTATTTT. This codes for CASSFEREGTDTQYF.

This clonotype was seen at least ten times. The rearrangement links TRBV7-9 to TRBJ2-1, with D perhaps matching TRBD1 or TRBD2 (5 bases each). The CDR3 length is 15 residues. The germline gives CDR1 SEHNR, CDR2 FQNEAQ (reference sequence). V gave up 4 bases and J gave up 0 bases, with 10 bases separating them. The CDR3 loop is CASSSRDPSYNEQFF. The CDR3 DNA follows: TGTGCCAGCAGCTCGAGGGACCCCTCCTACAATGAGCAGTTCTTC.

The genes are TRBV20-1 and TRBJ2-1; 11 bases align to TRBD2. V was clipped by 0 bases and J by 0 bases; unmatched bases: 7. Germline loops: CDR1 DFQATT, CDR2 SNEGSKA (reference sequence). This CDR3 spans 18 amino acids. The CDR3 DNA reads TGCAGTGCTAGAGATATGACTAGCGGGACCCGCTCCTACAATGAGCAGTTCTTC. Its translation is CSARDMTSGTRSYNEQFF.

The sample holds many counts of this clonotype. The germline gene is not matched at one end of the junction; a read error may be the cause. Here the CDR3 DNA reads TGCTGGAGCGGTGAGCAGTTCTTC. Translating gives CWSGEQFF. This chain connects TRBV14 to TRBJ2-1, with D tentatively TRBD2 (5 bases). There are 8 residues in the CDR3. CDR1 is SGHDN and CDR2 is FVKESK in the germline V gene. The variable domain in full, completed from reference TRBV14 and TRBJ2-1, reads EAGVTQFPSHSVIEKGQTVTLRCDPISGHDNLYWYRRVMGKEIKFLLHFVKESKQDESGMPNNRFLAERTGGTYSTLKVQPAELEDSGVYFCWSGEQFFGPGTRLTVL.

This clonotype came up many times. The chain employs TRBV20-1 and TRBJ2-1; TRBD2 matches at 11 bases. V lost 2 bases and J lost 8; bases outside the gene matches: 11. Germline V gene sequence: CDR1 DFQATT, CDR2 SNEGSKA (reference sequence). This CDR3 is built from 16 residues. Here the CDR3 DNA reads TGCAGTGCTAGACCTACACTAGCGGGAGTTTGGTATGAGCAGTTCTTC. Protein sequence: CSARPTLAGVWYEQFF.

This clonotype was seen at least ten times. The chain carries TRBV11-2 and TRBJ2-7, with TRBD1 identical over 12 bases. Looked up from germline, CDR1 is SGHAT and CDR2 is FQNNGV. V trimming: 6 bases; J trimming: 5 bases; junction bases outside the gene matches: 11. This CDR3 is 16 amino acids long. CDR3 bases: TGTGCCAGCAGTTTAACCTCCGGGACAGGGGGCAACGAGCAGTACTTC. Translation: CASSLTSGTGGNEQYF. Full variable domain (missing parts from reference TRBV11-2 and TRBJ2-7): EAGVAQSPRYKIIEKRQSVAFWCNPISGHATLYWYQQILGQGPKLLIQFQNNGVVDDSQLPKDRFSAERLKGVDSTLKIQPAKLEDSAVYLCASSLTSGTGGNEQYFGPGTRLTVT.

This clonotype was observed a handful of times. The CDR3 protein is CASSSGQDLNEQFF. The CDR3 DNA reads TGCGCCAGCAGCTCTGGACAGGATTTGAATGAGCAGTTCTTC. The gene calls are TRBV5-1 and TRBJ2-1, with 7 bases that match TRBD1. This CDR3 contains 14 residues. Germline V gene sequence: CDR1 SGHRS, CDR2 YFSETQ. After removal of 3 bases from V and 7 bases from J, the junction contained 7 bases not matched to a gene.

The table lists this clonotype with a few counts. The gene calls are TRBV3-1 and TRBJ2-3; 11 nucleotides match TRBD2. Germline trimming cut 1 base from V and 2 bases from J; bases unmatched to any gene: 2. CDR3 length equals 16 residues. Germline CDR1 and CDR2: LGHDT and YNNKEL (reference sequence). The CDR3 sequence: CASSQGLAGYTDTQYF. The CDR3 DNA follows: TGTGCCAGCAGCCAAGGACTAGCGGGATACACAGATACGCAGTATTTT.

This clonotype has just a few counts. The V and J genes are TRBV6-2 or TRBV6-3 and TRBJ2-7; 9 bases are a match to TRBD2. This CDR3 has 16 amino acids. Unmatched junction bases numbered 11, after V lost 6 bases and J lost 2 bases. CDR1 is MNHEY, CDR2 SVGEGT, per germline. The CDR3 sequence is CASRSPSSGNTYEQYF. CDR3 in DNA: TGTGCCAGCAGGTCTCCCTCTAGCGGGAACACCTACGAGCAGTACTTC.

The chain employs TRBV4-1 and TRBJ2-5; the match to TRBD1 covers 8 bases. Trimming cost V 0 bases and J 1 base; bases outside gene matches: 10. The CDR3 contains 18 residues. Germline V gene lookup returns CDR1 MGHRA and CDR2 YSYEKL. The CDR3 bases are TGCGCCAGCAGCCAAGACCAGACGTCAGGGGGCCCCCAAGAGACCCAGTACTTC. Its translation: CASSQDQTSGGPQETQYF.

At least ten counts were recorded for this clonotype. This chain uses TRBV14 with TRBJ2-1; 7 nucleotides align to TRBD2. Germline CDR1 SGHDN, CDR2 FVKESK. The junction had 16 bases not matched to a gene; V was cut back by 4 bases and J by 10 bases. The CDR3 extends over 16 amino acids. This chain's CDR3 is CASSLGGTTTMDEQFF. Here the CDR3 DNA reads TGTGCCAGCAGCCTCGGAGGGACTACTACAATGGACGAGCAGTTCTTC.

This clonotype appeared many times. The chain carries TRBV30 and TRBJ2-2; D may be TRBD2 (6 bases). From germline, CDR1 is GTSNPN and CDR2 SVGIG (reference sequence). The ends were cut back, 1 base at V and 2 bases at J, with 14 bases in the middle. This CDR3 region has 16 residues. The CDR3 region has the DNA TGTGCCTGGAGTGCCTCGGTGCGGGGTAACACCGGGGAGCTGTTTTTT. It specifies CAWSASVRGNTGELFF.

This clonotype was detected ten times or more. The rearrangement links TRBV29-1 to TRBJ2-1; the match to TRBD2 covers 10 bases. The CDR3 spans 15 residues. Germline trimming cut 7 bases from V and 4 bases from J; bases unmatched to any gene: 10. CDR1 SQVTM and CDR2 ANQGSEA come from the germline V gene. In nucleotides, the CDR3 is TGCAGCGCTCCGTTAGCGGGAGGAGGGTACAATGAGCAGTTCTTC. As protein: CSAPLAGGGYNEQFF.

At least ten counts were recorded for this clonotype. This chain links TRBV12-3 or TRBV12-4 with TRBJ1-4, with 7 bases fitting TRBD1. This CDR3 is 14 amino acids long. V lost 6 bases and J lost 3; bases outside the gene matches: 4. The CDR3 region is CASSFTGANEKLFF. CDR3 DNA: TGTGCCAGCAGCTTCACAGGGGCTAATGAAAAACTGTTTTTT.

V is TRBV29-1 and J is TRBJ2-3; perhaps D is TRBD1 or TRBD2 (5 bases each). The germline V and J ends were trimmed by 3 bases and 4 bases, with 8 bases remaining between them. Looked up from germline, CDR1 is SQVTM and CDR2 is ANQGSEA. The CDR3 is made up of 12 amino acids. CDR3 amino acids: CSVDLGADTQYF. The CDR3, as DNA: TGCAGCGTTGATTTGGGGGCAGATACGCAGTATTTT.

This clonotype showed up many times. The chain recombines TRBV27 with TRBJ2-7, with 8 bases aligning to TRBD1. The CDR3 length is 11 residues. The V segment lost 10 bases and the J segment 3 bases; nucleotides outside the gene matches: 2. Germline V CDR1 and CDR2: MNHEY, SMNVEV (reference sequence). This chain's CDR3 is CAIGQGYEQYF. The CDR3 DNA is TGTGCCATCGGACAGGGCTACGAGCAGTACTTC.

This clonotype was picked up a small number of times. The genes are TRBV18 and TRBJ2-7; 7 bases agree with TRBD1. The length of the CDR3 is 15 residues. V gave up 6 bases and J gave up 2 bases; unmatched junction bases: 10. Germline-derived CDR1 and CDR2 are KGHSH and LQKENI. CDR3: CASSPDLGQAYEQYF. Written as DNA, the CDR3 is TGTGCCAGCTCGCCCGACCTAGGACAGGCCTACGAGCAGTACTTC.

A word on this clonotype: One base away lies a much larger clone, so this may be a sequencing read error. This rearrangement joins TRBV20-1 to TRBJ1-4; 8 bases map to TRBD1. Trimming at V came to 4 bases and at J to 4 bases, leaving 5 bases not matched to a gene. Germline-derived CDR1 and CDR2 are DFQATT and SNEGSKA (reference sequence). The CDR3 runs to 14 residues. The CDR3 is CSAKPGGSNEKLFF. CDR3 sequence (DNA): TGCAGTGCTAAACCAGGGGGCAGTAATGAAAAACTGTTTTTT.

The table lists this clonotype with many counts. The chain combines TRBV7-6 with TRBJ2-3, with D maybe TRBD1 (6 bases). The germline CDR1 and CDR2 sequences are SGHVS and FNYEAQ. The V gene lost 5 bases and the J gene lost 0 bases, with 15 bases spanning the gap. The CDR3 contains 16 residues. CDR3 sequence reads: CASSVRGFTSTDTQYF. For the CDR3, the DNA is TGTGCCAGCAGCGTAAGGGGGTTTACTAGCACAGATACGCAGTATTTT.

This clonotype was seen at least ten times. The genes are TRBV5-4 and TRBJ2-1; D perhaps matches TRBD2 (5 bases). The CDR3 extends over 14 amino acids. The germline CDR1 and CDR2 sequences are SGHNT and YYREEE (reference sequence). V was trimmed by 5 bases and J by 1 base, leaving 10 bases between them. The CDR3 is CASSPGGSYNEQFF. The CDR3 DNA reads as TGTGCCAGCAGTCCCGGAGGATCCTACAATGAGCAGTTCTTC.

The chain couples TRBV29-1 to TRBJ2-5; 10 bases line up with TRBD2. CDR1 is SQVTM and CDR2 is ANQGSEA in the germline V gene. V gave up 6 bases and J gave up 5 bases; unmatched junction bases: 12. This CDR3 has 15 amino acids. This chain's CDR3 is CSVLGASGSRETQYF. The CDR3, as DNA: TGCAGCGTCCTTGGGGCTAGCGGGAGTCGGGAGACCCAGTACTTC.

This clonotype came up many times. The gene calls are TRBV6-5 and TRBJ2-3; D might be TRBD2 (5 bases). The CDR3 covers 12 residues. Trimming left V 7 bases short and J 2 bases short, with 7 bases between. Germline CDR1 MNHEY, CDR2 SVGAGI. The CDR3 DNA follows: TGTGCCAGCACTAGCCACACAGATACGCAGTATTTT. It specifies CASTSHTDTQYF.